The 17 T cell receptor beta chains below were found in one sample sequenced in a study of neurological immune-mediated disorders. TCRdb re-analysed the 5' RACE reads in MiXCR, keeping a single row per CDR3 protein. In the table there are 36,000 or so distinct CDR3 sequences, around a tenth of which are singletons. The material sequenced was PBMCs. The receptors shown here come from a woman in her 30s with HTLV-1-associated myelopathy (HAM/TSP).

Ten or more counts support this clonotype. The V and J genes are TRBV6-1 and TRBJ2-7, with 8 bases that match TRBD1. V lost 7 bases, J lost 3 bases, and 14 bases stayed unmatched. Germline values: CDR1 MNHNS, CDR2 SASEGT. The CDR3 is 16 residues long. The DNA of the CDR3 is TGTGCCAGCACCCCCCCACTCGGACAGGGATTCTACGAGCAGTACTTC. This codes for CASTPPLGQGFYEQYF.

This clonotype was observed at least ten times. This rearrangement joins TRBV7-9 to TRBJ2-7; weak D call: TRBD2 (6 bases). The ends were cut back, 5 bases at V and 5 bases at J, with 19 bases in the middle. This CDR3 region has 15 residues. Germline loops: CDR1 SEHNR, CDR2 FQNEAQ (reference sequence). CDR3 protein: CASSSGSPLKNEQYF. The CDR3 DNA is TGTGCCAGCAGCAGCGGGTCCCCTCTGAAGAACGAGCAGTACTTC.

The table lists this clonotype with many counts. The chain recombines TRBV5-1 with TRBJ2-1, with 8 bases fitting TRBD2. This CDR3 comprises 16 residues. CDR1 is SGHRS and CDR2 is YFSETQ in the germline V gene. The J segment lost 9 bases and the V segment lost 6 bases, leaving 17 bases of the junction unmatched. The CDR3 DNA sequence: TGCGCCAGCACCTACTCGATAGCGGGGAAAGGAGGTGAGCAGTTCTTC. Its protein is CASTYSIAGKGGEQFF.

At least ten counts were recorded for this clonotype. The chain has TRBV20-1 and TRBJ1-2; D gene unclear. CDR1 is DFQATT, CDR2 SNEGSKA, per germline (reference sequence). V lost 0 bases and J lost 7, with 12 bases in between. The CDR3 extends over 13 amino acids. CDR3 region: CSARDLLIGGYTF. CDR3 in DNA: TGCAGTGCTAGAGATCTCCTGATTGGTGGCTACACCTTC.

This clonotype was recorded at least ten times. The chain recombines TRBV15 with TRBJ2-1; D possibly corresponds to TRBD2 (6 bases). Germline CDR1 and CDR2: LNHNV and YYDKDF (reference sequence). The CDR3 loop spans 16 amino acids. V dropped 1 base and J dropped 0 bases, with 10 bases sitting between them. The CDR3 nucleotides are TGTGCCACCAGCAGAGTCCCCGGGGGCTCCTACAATGAGCAGTTCTTC. As protein: CATSRVPGGSYNEQFF.

This clonotype was seen repeatedly, ten times or more. The chain uses TRBV5-1 and TRBJ1-4; 7 bases are shared with TRBD1. Unmatched junction bases numbered 9, after V lost 3 bases and J lost 4 bases. Per the germline V gene, CDR1 is SGHRS and CDR2 is YFSETQ. The CDR3 covers 16 residues. Here the CDR3 reads CASSYGQARLNEKLFF. In DNA form, the CDR3 reads TGCGCCAGCAGCTACGGACAGGCCCGACTTAATGAAAAACTGTTTTTT.

This clonotype was counted many times. J is TRBJ2-3 and V is TRBV3-1; no reliable D call. CDR3 size: 15 residues. Germline values: CDR1 LGHDT, CDR2 YNNKEL (reference sequence). Between the trimmed V and J ends, which lost 2 bases and 2 bases, there was a span of 11 bases. The CDR3 DNA follows: TGTGCCAGCAGCCAAACCGTTAGGAACACAGATACGCAGTATTTT. This sequence encodes CASSQTVRNTDTQYF.

This clonotype came up a few times. The gene calls are TRBV10-1 and TRBJ2-7, with a weak D call TRBD2 (6 bases). Trimming cost V 5 bases and J 5 bases, with 19 bases left between them. CDR3 length: 15 amino acids. Germline lookup yields CDR1 WNHNN and CDR2 SYGVQD (reference sequence). CDR3 bases: TGCGCCAGCAGTCTGGCGGGGCAGGGTCTCCACGAGCAGTACTTC. It codes for CASSLAGQGLHEQYF.

This clonotype was seen repeatedly, ten times or more. The genes are TRBV20-1 and TRBJ2-3, with 12 bases aligning to TRBD2. Germline V gene lookup returns CDR1 DFQATT and CDR2 SNEGSKA (reference sequence). Germline trimming cut 3 bases from V and 5 bases from J; bases unmatched to any gene: 9. The CDR3 consists of 16 residues. CDR3 residues: CSASLAGGSGIDTQYF. In DNA form, the CDR3 reads TGCAGTGCTAGCCTAGCGGGGGGGTCGGGGATAGATACGCAGTATTTT.

This clonotype is judged medium-sized. This chain uses TRBV5-8 with TRBJ1-6, with D maybe TRBD1 (6 bases). V was trimmed by 7 bases and J by 7 bases, leaving 15 bases between them. Germline V gene lookup returns CDR1 SGHTS and CDR2 YDEGEE. The CDR3 has 14 amino acids. The CDR3 bases are TGTGCCAGCGGCCAAAGAGGGGGAAATTCACCCCTCCACTTT. Protein: CASGQRGGNSPLHF.

This clonotype was seen at least ten times. The V call is TRBV12-3 or TRBV12-4, the J call TRBJ2-3, with TRBD2 matching 9 bases. V gave up 8 bases and J gave up 3 bases; unmatched junction bases: 6. CDR3 length equals 14 residues. DNA for the CDR3: TGTGCCAGCCGTCGCGGGGGGGGAACAGATACGCAGTATTTT. Amino acids: CASRRGGGTDTQYF.

There are many counts of this clonotype. V gene TRBV14 combines with J gene TRBJ1-2, with D perhaps matching TRBD1 (6 bases). The CDR3 spans 13 residues. The ends were cut back, 5 bases at V and 4 bases at J, with 11 bases in the middle. From germline, CDR1 is SGHDN and CDR2 FVKESK. CDR3 nucleotide sequence: TGTGCCAGCAGCAGGGACATTGGCTATGGCTACACCTTC. This gives the protein CASSRDIGYGYTF.

There are many counts of this clonotype. This chain uses TRBV2 with TRBJ2-1; 10 nucleotides agree with TRBD2. Germline V lookup: CDR1 SNHLY, CDR2 FYNNEI. V was clipped by 4 bases and J by 9 bases; unmatched bases: 9. The CDR3 extends over 15 amino acids. The CDR3 DNA is TGTGCCAGCAGTGCTGAGCGGGGGGGGCCCTCTGAGCAGTTCTTC. Translating gives CASSAERGGPSEQFF.

This clonotype was seen ten or more times. The J gene is TRBJ1-3, the V gene TRBV20-1, with a weak D call TRBD1 (5 bases). Germline CDR1 is DFQATT and CDR2 is SNEGSKA (reference sequence). Between the trimmed V and J ends, which lost 0 bases and 3 bases, there was a span of 9 bases. The CDR3 spans 14 residues. The CDR3 loop is CSARDQGVGNTIYF. CDR3 nucleotides: TGCAGTGCTAGAGATCAGGGAGTTGGAAACACCATATATTTT.

In its sample, this clonotype was seen many times. The rearrangement uses TRBV10-2 and TRBJ2-7; 9 nucleotides match TRBD2. J gave up 3 bases and V 3 bases, and 3 bases lay outside the gene matches. Germline V gene sequence: CDR1 WSHSY, CDR2 SAAADI. The CDR3 contains 14 residues. The CDR3 reads CASSEVAGDYEQYF. In nucleotides, the CDR3 is TGCGCCAGCAGTGAAGTAGCGGGGGACTACGAGCAGTACTTC.

This clonotype was picked up a small number of times. The chain recombines TRBV30 with TRBJ2-3; 8 bases agree with TRBD1. The CDR3 runs to 13 residues. The germline gives CDR1 GTSNPN, CDR2 SVGIG (reference sequence). V shed 8 bases and J 3 bases; nucleotides not matched to a gene: 7. CDR3 sequence (DNA): TGTGCCGGCACGGGACAGGTGACAGATACGCAGTATTTT. Its protein product is CAGTGQVTDTQYF.

At least ten counts were recorded for this clonotype. CDR3 bases: TGCAGTGCTGGGGGACAGACTAACTATGGCTACACCTTC. It specifies CSAGGQTNYGYTF. The chain couples TRBV20-1 to TRBJ1-2; 7 bases line up with TRBD1. Germline CDR1 DFQATT, CDR2 SNEGSKA (reference sequence). The CDR3 is made up of 13 amino acids. V dropped 5 bases and J dropped 0; count of bases not matched to a gene: 3.